The clone carrying this T cell receptor beta chain was counted only a few times. Its antigen is unidentified. Germline CDR1 reads SGHRS; CDR2 reads YFSETQ. V was pared by 0 bases and J by 0 bases, with 16 bases between. This CDR3 comprises 19 residues. This sample stems from a study of T cells after yellow fever vaccination. Study observations and caveats: Reappearance after the booster was observed for most primary-vaccination clones (around 95% CD4, over 70% CD8).

By 5'RACE template switching, TCR cDNA was produced, with a universal primer site and UMIs added in the process. From the 5' RACE reads, TCRdb called clonotypes with MiXCR, one entry per CDR3 protein. The repertoire holds about 340,000 distinct CDR3 sequences, 12% seen once, with 3.2% in the top ten. The TCR originated in a man aged 18 to 29 who received the YFV17D yellow fever vaccine. The sequencing here drew on CD4+ T cells sorted from PBMCs, taken 15 days after the yellow fever booster vaccination. V is TRBV5-1 and J is TRBJ2-6; possibly TRBD2 for D (6 bases). CDR3 sequence reads: CASSLVEVRGLSGANVLTF. CDR3 in DNA: TGCGCCAGCAGCTTGGTGGAAGTAAGGGGACTCTCTGGGGCCAACGTCCTGACTTTC.